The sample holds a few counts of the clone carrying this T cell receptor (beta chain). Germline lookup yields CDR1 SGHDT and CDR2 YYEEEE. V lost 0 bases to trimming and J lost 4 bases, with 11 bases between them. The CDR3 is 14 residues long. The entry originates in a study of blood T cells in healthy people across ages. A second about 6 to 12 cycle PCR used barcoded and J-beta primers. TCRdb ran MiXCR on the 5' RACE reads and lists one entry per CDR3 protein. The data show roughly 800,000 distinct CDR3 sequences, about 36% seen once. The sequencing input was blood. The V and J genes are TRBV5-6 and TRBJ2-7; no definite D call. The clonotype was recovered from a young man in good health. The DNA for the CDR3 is TGTGCCAGCAGCTTGGCCGGAAGATTATACGAGCAGTACTTC. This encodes CASSLAGRLYEQYF.